One and the same sample provided the 25 T cell receptor beta chains below, sequenced in a study of cytomegalovirus exposure and HLA in healthy donors. Primers for the PCR totalled 60 Vbeta and 13 Jbeta. Clones were sequenced by immunoSEQ multiplex PCR, and TCRdb holds only the in-frame ones, with some missing. The table has some 150,000 clones, roughly 80% seen once. Input material: PBMCs. These receptors originate from a woman aged 18-30 years in good health and CMV-seropositive.

The chain combines TRBV2 with TRBJ2-3, with 10 bases identical to TRBD2. CDR1 is SNHLY and CDR2 is FYNNEI in the germline V gene. The V segment lost 0 bases and the J segment 5 bases; nucleotides outside the gene matches: 5. This CDR3 has 16 residues. The CDR3 region is CASSEALAGEGDTQYF. CDR3 nucleotides: TGTGCCAGCAGTGAAGCGCTAGCGGGGGAGGGAGATACGCAGTATTTT.

The V call is TRBV29-1, the J call TRBJ1-2; D possibly corresponds to TRBD1 (6 bases). The V gene lost 5 bases and the J gene lost 5 bases, with 18 bases spanning the gap. Per germline, CDR1 SQVTM and CDR2 ANQGSEA. There are 14 residues in the CDR3. The CDR3 nucleotides read TGCAGCGTTACGGAAGGTCCTAGGGGGTATGGCTACACCTTC. This encodes CSVTEGPRGYGYTF.

The chain carries TRBV19 and TRBJ1-4; tentative D call: TRBD1 (5 bases). Per germline, CDR1 LNHDA and CDR2 SQIVND (reference sequence). Deletions cut 8 bases from V and 7 bases from J, with 14 bases between. This CDR3 has 13 residues. CDR3 in DNA: TGTGCCAGTGGCCAGGGTGATCGTGAAAAACTGTTTTTT. Amino acids: CASGQGDREKLFF.

The chain joins TRBV13 to TRBJ2-1, with 10 bases lining up with TRBD2. This CDR3 contains 13 residues. With V trimmed by 5 bases and J by 9 bases, 4 bases remained unmatched. Germline V lookup: CDR1 PRHDT, CDR2 FYEKMQ (reference sequence). CDR3 DNA sequence: TGTGCCAGCAGCCCCGAGCGGGGGGGTGAGCAGTTCTTC. Its translation: CASSPERGGEQFF.

The chain is built from TRBV6-1 and TRBJ2-7; 12 bases map to TRBD2. This CDR3 has 17 amino acids. Germline V gene sequence: CDR1 MNHNS, CDR2 SASEGT. V gave up 4 bases and J gave up 7 bases; unmatched junction bases: 14. This CDR3 is CASSVLLAGGPLGEQYF. CDR3 sequence (DNA): TGTGCCAGCAGTGTGTTACTAGCGGGGGGTCCGTTGGGGGAGCAGTACTTC.

The genes are TRBV10-3 and TRBJ2-3; no clear D. V lost 11 bases and J lost 0, with 15 bases in between. Germline V gene sequence: CDR1 ENHRY, CDR2 SYGVKD. The CDR3 has 14 amino acids. The CDR3 region has the DNA TGTGCCGTGTCCTATGCGGCTAGCACAGATACGCAGTATTTT. Translated, it gives CAVSYAASTDTQYF.

The genes are TRBV28 and TRBJ2-7; 8 bases map to TRBD1. Looked up from germline, CDR1 is MDHEN and CDR2 is SYDVKM. Trimming cost V 7 bases and J 2 bases; bases outside gene matches: 7. The CDR3 totals 14 residues. The CDR3: CASTRTGTTYEQYF. The DNA for the CDR3 is TGTGCCAGCACTCGGACAGGGACGACCTACGAGCAGTACTTC. Combining the CDR3 with reference TRBV28 and TRBJ2-7 gives the whole variable domain DVKVTQSSRYLVKRTGEKVFLECVQDMDHENMFWYRQDPGLGLRLIYFSYDVKMKEKGDIPEGYSVSREKKERFSLILESASTNQTSMYLCASTRTGTTYEQYFGPGTRLTVT.

Worth noting for this clone: Germline and junction disagree at one end, which may indicate a read error. CDR3 DNA sequence: TGCGCCAGCGGCTTGAATACAGGGGGCTACGAGCAGTACTTC. Amino acid sequence: CASGLNTGGYEQYF. The rearrangement links TRBV5-1 to TRBJ2-7, with TRBD1 identical over 8 bases. The germline V gene encodes CDR1 SGHRS and CDR2 YFSETQ. This CDR3 is 14 amino acids long.

This clone has only a few counts. CDR3 residues: CAIRDGLETQYF. The DNA for the CDR3 is TGTGCCATCAGAGATGGCCTGGAGACCCAGTACTTC. The chain employs TRBV10-3 and TRBJ2-5; no firm D call. V lost 6 bases, J lost 5 bases, and 10 bases lay in between. Germline V CDR1 and CDR2: ENHRY, SYGVKD. The CDR3 has 12 residues.

V is TRBV5-4 and J is TRBJ2-1; the match to TRBD2 covers 9 bases. The CDR3 sequence is 15 residues long. The V gene end was trimmed by 1 base and the J gene end by 5 bases; junction bases not matched to a gene: 4. The germline CDR1 and CDR2 sequences are SGHNT and YYREEE (reference sequence). The CDR3 DNA is TGTGCCAGCAGCTTGTGCCTAGCGGGGAACAATGAGCAGTTCTTC. This translates into CASSLCLAGNNEQFF.

This chain connects TRBV18 to TRBJ1-3; D gene ambiguous. CDR3 length: 14 amino acids. Germline V gene sequence: CDR1 KGHSH, CDR2 LQKENI. Trimming took 3 bases from V and 3 from J, leaving 9 bases between them. The CDR3 is CASSPTGGGNTIYF. CDR3 DNA: TGTGCCAGCTCACCGACGGGAGGTGGAAACACCATATATTTT.

V is TRBV2 and J is TRBJ1-5, with a possible D match to TRBD1 (5 bases). V was trimmed by 6 bases and J by 2 bases, leaving 14 bases between them. Germline values: CDR1 SNHLY, CDR2 FYNNEI. The CDR3 loop spans 15 amino acids. CDR3 in DNA: TGTGCCAGCAGACGGCTCGGGGGAGGCAATCAGCCCCAGCATTTT. Amino acid sequence: CASRRLGGGNQPQHF.

The chain employs TRBV29-1 and TRBJ2-7, with 11 bases fitting TRBD2. Per the germline V gene, CDR1 is SQVTM and CDR2 is ANQGSEA. CDR3 length: 15 amino acids. V lost 6 bases to trimming and J lost 6 bases; unmatched junction nucleotides: 13. In nucleotides, the CDR3 is TGCAGCGTCGTCGTGGGACTAGCGGTGGGTTCCGAGCAGTACTTC. As protein: CSVVVGLAVGSEQYF.

The chain couples TRBV7-9 to TRBJ2-1; TRBD2 aligns across 8 bases. The CDR3 sequence is 13 residues long. V shed 1 base, J shed 8 bases, and the junction held 1 base outside the gene matches. Germline V lookup: CDR1 SEHNR, CDR2 FQNEAQ (reference sequence). The CDR3, as DNA: TGTGCCAGCAGCTTAGACGGGGGGGATGAGCAGTTCTTC. Amino acid sequence: CASSLDGGDEQFF.

V is TRBV25-1 and J is TRBJ1-2, with unresolved D. The CDR3 runs 12 residues. The germline V gene has CDR1 MGHDK and CDR2 SYGVNS. With 3 bases removed from V and 8 bases from J, the gap between germline ends came to 10 bases. CDR3 in amino acids: CASSDGIGGYTF. As DNA, the CDR3 is TGTGCCAGCAGTGACGGAATCGGGGGCTACACCTTC.

The chain uses TRBV18 and TRBJ1-1; no reliable D call. The CDR3 has 13 residues. Germline CDR1 is KGHSH and CDR2 is LQKENI. Trimming cost V 5 bases and J 1 base, with 8 bases left between them. This CDR3 is CASSDTQNTEAFF. The DNA of the CDR3 is TGTGCCAGCTCAGACACCCAGAACACTGAAGCTTTCTTT.

V and J are TRBV4-2 and TRBJ1-5; D is unresolved. Germline lookup yields CDR1 LGHNA and CDR2 YNFKEQ. CDR3 length: 14 amino acids. Deletions cut 5 bases from V and 4 bases from J, with 12 bases between. CDR3 coding DNA: TGTGCCAGCAGCGGGCAGGTTAGTAATCAGCCCCAGCATTTT. This sequence encodes CASSGQVSNQPQHF.

V is TRBV10-1 and J is TRBJ1-6, with 7 bases matching TRBD1. CDR3 length equals 14 residues. Germline V CDR1 and CDR2: WNHNN, SYGVQD (reference sequence). V was clipped by 2 bases and J by 7 bases; unmatched bases: 2. The CDR3 region is CASSEQGENSPLHF. CDR3 sequence (DNA): TGCGCCAGCAGTGAGCAGGGGGAAAATTCACCCCTCCACTTT.

V usage is TRBV4-1 and J usage is TRBJ2-7, with 7 bases lining up with TRBD1. Germline V gene sequence: CDR1 MGHRA, CDR2 YSYEKL. The CDR3 has 15 residues. V was pared by 6 bases and J by 7 bases, with 15 bases of the junction left unmatched. The CDR3 coding sequence is TGCGCCAGCAGACCCCCCCGGGGACAGCTCTTGGAGCAGTACTTC. Protein product: CASRPPRGQLLEQYF.

This chain joins TRBV13 and TRBJ2-3, with D maybe TRBD2 (6 bases). The CDR3 is made up of 16 amino acids. The V end lost 5 bases, the J end lost 2 bases, and 17 bases lay between the germline ends. Per germline, CDR1 PRHDT and CDR2 FYEKMQ (reference sequence). CDR3 sequence reads: CASSPSRGVYTDTQYF. CDR3 nucleotide sequence: TGTGCCAGCAGCCCCTCCCGCGGGGTGTACACAGATACGCAGTATTTT.

The chain combines TRBV19 with TRBJ1-2; the match to TRBD1 covers 8 bases. The CDR3 contains 14 residues. V lost 7 bases and J lost 6; bases outside the gene matches: 10. Germline CDR1 LNHDA, CDR2 SQIVND (reference sequence). This chain's CDR3 is CASNTPGGMDGYTF. CDR3 DNA: TGTGCCAGTAATACCCCAGGGGGCATGGATGGCTACACCTTC.

Points on this clone: This sample includes further DNA sequences coding for the same CDR3. The V gene is TRBV19, the J gene TRBJ1-5, with a weak D call TRBD1 (6 bases). Germline V CDR1 and CDR2: LNHDA, SQIVND (reference sequence). The CDR3 has 14 residues. V was clipped by 7 bases and J by 7 bases, with 17 bases between them. In DNA form, the CDR3 reads TGTGCCAGTACCAAACAGGGTTCAGGGCAGCCCCAGCATTTT. Its translation is CASTKQGSGQPQHF.

The chain links TRBV7-3 to TRBJ1-1; D perhaps matches TRBD1 (6 bases). V lost 5 bases to trimming and J lost 1 base, with 11 bases between them. The length of the CDR3 is 14 residues. Per the germline V gene, CDR1 is SGHTA and CDR2 is FQGTGA. The CDR3 coding sequence is TGTGCCAGCAGCCAACAGGGTAGGAACACTGAAGCTTTCTTT. This encodes CASSQQGRNTEAFF.

J is TRBJ2-7 and V is TRBV27, with 8 bases lining up with TRBD2. This CDR3 is 15 amino acids long. V lost 7 bases to trimming and J lost 1 base; unmatched junction nucleotides: 9. The V gene's germline CDR1 is MNHEY and CDR2 SMNVEV (reference sequence). The CDR3 spells CASTPIAGGSYEQYF. Here the CDR3 DNA reads TGTGCCAGCACCCCGATTGCGGGGGGATCCTACGAGCAGTACTTC.

Only one count was recorded for this clone. CDR3 amino acids: CASSATSGGETQYF. CDR3 sequence (DNA): TGTGCCAGCAGCGCGACTAGCGGGGGGGAGACCCAGTACTTC. The chain is built from TRBV11-3 and TRBJ2-5; 13 bases are shared with TRBD2. V trimming: 5 bases; J trimming: 5 bases; junction bases outside the gene matches: 2. CDR3 size: 14 residues. CDR1 and CDR2 (germline): SGHNT, YENEEA.